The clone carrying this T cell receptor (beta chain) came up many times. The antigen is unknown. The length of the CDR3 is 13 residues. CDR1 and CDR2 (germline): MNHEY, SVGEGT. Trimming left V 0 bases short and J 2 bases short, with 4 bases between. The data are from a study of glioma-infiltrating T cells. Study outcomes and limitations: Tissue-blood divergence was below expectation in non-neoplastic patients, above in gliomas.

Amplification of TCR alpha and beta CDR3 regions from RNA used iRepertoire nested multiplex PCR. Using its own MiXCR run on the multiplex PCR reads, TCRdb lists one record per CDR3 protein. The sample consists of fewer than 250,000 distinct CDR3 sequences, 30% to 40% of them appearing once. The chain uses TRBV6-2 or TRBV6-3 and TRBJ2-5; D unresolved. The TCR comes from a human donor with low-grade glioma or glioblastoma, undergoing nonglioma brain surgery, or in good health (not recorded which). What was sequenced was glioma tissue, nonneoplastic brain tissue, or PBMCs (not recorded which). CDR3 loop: CASSYSRQETQYF. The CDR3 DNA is TGTGCCAGCAGTTACTCCAGGCAAGAGACCCAGTACTTC.